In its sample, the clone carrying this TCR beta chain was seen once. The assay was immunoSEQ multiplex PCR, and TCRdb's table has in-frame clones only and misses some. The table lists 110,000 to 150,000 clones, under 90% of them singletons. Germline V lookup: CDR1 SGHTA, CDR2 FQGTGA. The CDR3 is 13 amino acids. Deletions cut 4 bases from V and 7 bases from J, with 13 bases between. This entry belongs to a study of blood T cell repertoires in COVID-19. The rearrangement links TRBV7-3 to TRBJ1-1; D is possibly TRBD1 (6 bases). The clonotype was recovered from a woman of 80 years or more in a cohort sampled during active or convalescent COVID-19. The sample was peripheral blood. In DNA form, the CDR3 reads TGTGCCAGCAGCTCGACAGGATCCGATGAAGCTTTCTTT. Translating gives CASSSTGSDEAFF.